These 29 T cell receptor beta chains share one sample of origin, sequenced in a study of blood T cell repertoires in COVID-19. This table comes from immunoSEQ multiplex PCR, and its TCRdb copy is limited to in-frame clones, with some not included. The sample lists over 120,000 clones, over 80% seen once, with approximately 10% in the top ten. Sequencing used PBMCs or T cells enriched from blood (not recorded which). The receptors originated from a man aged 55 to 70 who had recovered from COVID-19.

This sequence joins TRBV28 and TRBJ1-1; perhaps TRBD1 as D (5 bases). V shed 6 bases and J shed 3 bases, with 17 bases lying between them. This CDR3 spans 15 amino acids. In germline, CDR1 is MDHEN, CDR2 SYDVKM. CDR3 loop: CASSPWGRDDTEAFF. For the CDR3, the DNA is TGTGCCAGCAGCCCATGGGGCAGGGATGACACTGAAGCTTTCTTT. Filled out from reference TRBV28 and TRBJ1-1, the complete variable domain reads DVKVTQSSRYLVKRTGEKVFLECVQDMDHENMFWYRQDPGLGLRLIYFSYDVKMKEKGDIPEGYSVSREKKERFSLILESASTNQTSMYLCASSPWGRDDTEAFFGQGTRLTVV.

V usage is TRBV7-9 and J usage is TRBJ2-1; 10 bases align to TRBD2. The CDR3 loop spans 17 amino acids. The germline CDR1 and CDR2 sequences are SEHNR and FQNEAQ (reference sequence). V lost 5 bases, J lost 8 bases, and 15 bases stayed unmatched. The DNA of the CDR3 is TGTGCCAGCAGCCCCCTCGTGTTTCTAGCGGGAGTGTATGAGCAGTTCTTC. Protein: CASSPLVFLAGVYEQFF.

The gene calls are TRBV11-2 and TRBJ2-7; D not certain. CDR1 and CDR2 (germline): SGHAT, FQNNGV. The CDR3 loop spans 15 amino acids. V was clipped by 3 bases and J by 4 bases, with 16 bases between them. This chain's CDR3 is CASSFLTMGPYEQYF. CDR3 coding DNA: TGTGCCAGCAGCTTCCTGACCATGGGCCCATACGAGCAGTACTTC. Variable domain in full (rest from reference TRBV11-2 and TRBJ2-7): EAGVAQSPRYKIIEKRQSVAFWCNPISGHATLYWYQQILGQGPKLLIQFQNNGVVDDSQLPKDRFSAERLKGVDSTLKIQPAKLEDSAVYLCASSFLTMGPYEQYFGPGTRLTVT.

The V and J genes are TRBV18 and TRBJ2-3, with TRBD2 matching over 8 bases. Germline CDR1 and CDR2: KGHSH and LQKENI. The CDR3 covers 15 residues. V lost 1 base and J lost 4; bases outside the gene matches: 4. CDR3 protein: CASSPRSGGSDTQYF. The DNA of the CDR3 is TGTGCCAGCTCACCACGTTCGGGGGGGTCAGATACGCAGTATTTT.

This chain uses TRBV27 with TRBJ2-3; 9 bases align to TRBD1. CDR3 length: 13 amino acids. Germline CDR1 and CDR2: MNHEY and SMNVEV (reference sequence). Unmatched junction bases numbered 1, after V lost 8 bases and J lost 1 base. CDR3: CASRTGGTDTQYF. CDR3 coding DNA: TGTGCCAGCCGGACAGGGGGCACAGATACGCAGTATTTT.

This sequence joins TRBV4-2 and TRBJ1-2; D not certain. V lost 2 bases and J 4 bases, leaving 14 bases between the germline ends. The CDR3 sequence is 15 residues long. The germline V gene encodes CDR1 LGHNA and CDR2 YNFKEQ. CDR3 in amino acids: CASSQTTEGFYGYTF. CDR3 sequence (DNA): TGTGCCAGCAGCCAAACCACGGAGGGATTCTATGGCTACACCTTC.

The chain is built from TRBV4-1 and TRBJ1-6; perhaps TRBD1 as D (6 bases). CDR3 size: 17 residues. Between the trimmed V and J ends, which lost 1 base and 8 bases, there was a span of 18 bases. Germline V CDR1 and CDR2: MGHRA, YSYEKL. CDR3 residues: CASSQGPARGIDSPLHF. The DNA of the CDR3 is TGCGCCAGCAGCCAAGGTCCCGCCAGGGGAATCGATTCACCCCTCCACTTT.

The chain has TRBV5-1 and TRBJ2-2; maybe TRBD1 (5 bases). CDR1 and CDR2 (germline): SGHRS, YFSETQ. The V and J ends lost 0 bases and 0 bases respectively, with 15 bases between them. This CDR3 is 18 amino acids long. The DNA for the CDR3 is TGCGCCAGCAGCTTGGCCCACAGGACCTCCGCGAACACCGGGGAGCTGTTTTTT. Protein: CASSLAHRTSANTGELFF.

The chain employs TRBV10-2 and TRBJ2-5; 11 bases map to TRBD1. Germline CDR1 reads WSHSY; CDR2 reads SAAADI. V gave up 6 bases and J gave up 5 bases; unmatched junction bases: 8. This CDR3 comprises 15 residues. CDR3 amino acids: CASSSGQGAGETQYF. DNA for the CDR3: TGCGCCAGCAGCTCAGGACAGGGGGCGGGCGAGACCCAGTACTTC.

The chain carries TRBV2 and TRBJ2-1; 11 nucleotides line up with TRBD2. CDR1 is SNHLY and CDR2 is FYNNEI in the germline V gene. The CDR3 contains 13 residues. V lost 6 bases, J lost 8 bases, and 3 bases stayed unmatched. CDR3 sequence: CASSSGLADEQFF. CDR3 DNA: TGTGCCAGCAGCTCGGGACTAGCGGATGAGCAGTTCTTC.

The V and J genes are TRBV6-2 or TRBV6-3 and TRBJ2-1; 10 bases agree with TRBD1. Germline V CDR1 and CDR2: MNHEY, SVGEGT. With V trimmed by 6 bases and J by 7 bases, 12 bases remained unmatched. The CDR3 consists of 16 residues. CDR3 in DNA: TGTGCCAGCAGCCCTATGGGGACAGGGGCGATAAATGAGCAGTTCTTC. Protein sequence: CASSPMGTGAINEQFF.

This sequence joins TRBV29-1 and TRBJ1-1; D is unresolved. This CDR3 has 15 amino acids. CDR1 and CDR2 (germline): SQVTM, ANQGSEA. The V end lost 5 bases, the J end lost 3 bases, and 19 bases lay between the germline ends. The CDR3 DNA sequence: TGCAGCGTTAGCGGGCGTTTCGCCATGGACACTGAAGCTTTCTTT. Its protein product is CSVSGRFAMDTEAFF.

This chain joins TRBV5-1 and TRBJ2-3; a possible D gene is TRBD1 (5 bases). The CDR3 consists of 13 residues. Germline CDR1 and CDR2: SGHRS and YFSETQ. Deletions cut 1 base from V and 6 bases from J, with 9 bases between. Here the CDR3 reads CASSLQGADTQYF. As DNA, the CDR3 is TGCGCCAGCAGCTTGCAAGGGGCCGATACGCAGTATTTT.

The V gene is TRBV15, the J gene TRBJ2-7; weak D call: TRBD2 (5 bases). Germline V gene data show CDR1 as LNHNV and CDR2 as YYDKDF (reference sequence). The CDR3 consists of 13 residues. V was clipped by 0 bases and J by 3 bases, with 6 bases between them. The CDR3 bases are TGTGCCACCAGCAGAGAGAGGGTCTACGAGCAGTACTTC. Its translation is CATSRERVYEQYF.

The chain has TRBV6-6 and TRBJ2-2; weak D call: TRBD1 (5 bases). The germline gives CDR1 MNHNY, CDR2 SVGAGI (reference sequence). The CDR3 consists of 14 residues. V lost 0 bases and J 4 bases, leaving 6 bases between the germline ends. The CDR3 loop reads CASSYSTVTGELFF. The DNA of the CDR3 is TGTGCCAGCAGTTACTCGACAGTCACCGGGGAGCTGTTTTTT.

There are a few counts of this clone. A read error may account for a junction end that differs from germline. The CDR3 spells CASSLDVYRGSNTGELFF. CDR3 in DNA: TGTGCTAGCAGCTTAGATGTCTACAGGGGATCGAACACCGGGGAGCTGTTTTTT. J is TRBJ2-2 and V is TRBV7-7; 7 bases agree with TRBD1. The CDR3 loop spans 18 amino acids. Germline-derived CDR1 and CDR2 are SSHAT and FNYEAQ (reference sequence).

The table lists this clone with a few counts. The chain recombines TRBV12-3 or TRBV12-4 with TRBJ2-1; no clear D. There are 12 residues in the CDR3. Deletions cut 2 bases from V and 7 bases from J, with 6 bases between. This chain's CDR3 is CASSLQWNEQFF. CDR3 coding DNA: TGTGCCAGCAGTTTACAGTGGAATGAGCAGTTCTTC.

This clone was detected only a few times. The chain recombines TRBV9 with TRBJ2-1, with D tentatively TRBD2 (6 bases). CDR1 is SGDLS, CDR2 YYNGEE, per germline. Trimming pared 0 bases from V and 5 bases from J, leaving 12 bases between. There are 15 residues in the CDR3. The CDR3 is CASSVVLRGDNEQFF. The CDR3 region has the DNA TGTGCCAGCAGCGTAGTTCTACGCGGGGACAATGAGCAGTTCTTC.

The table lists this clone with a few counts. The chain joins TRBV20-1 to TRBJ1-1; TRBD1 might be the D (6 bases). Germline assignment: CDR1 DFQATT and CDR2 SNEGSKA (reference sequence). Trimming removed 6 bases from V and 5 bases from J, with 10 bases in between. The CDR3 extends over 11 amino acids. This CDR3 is CSAPGVTEAFF. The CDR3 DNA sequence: TGCAGTGCCCCAGGGGTAACTGAAGCTTTCTTT.

CDR3 residues: CASSQVGGGRTEAFF. CDR3 DNA: TGTGCCAGCAGCCAAGTTGGAGGGGGCCGAACTGAAGCTTTCTTT. This chain uses TRBV14 with TRBJ1-1, with 7 bases aligning to TRBD1. Trimming removed 1 base from V and 5 bases from J; junction bases left unmatched: 7. Germline CDR1 and CDR2: SGHDN and FVKESK. The CDR3 consists of 15 residues.

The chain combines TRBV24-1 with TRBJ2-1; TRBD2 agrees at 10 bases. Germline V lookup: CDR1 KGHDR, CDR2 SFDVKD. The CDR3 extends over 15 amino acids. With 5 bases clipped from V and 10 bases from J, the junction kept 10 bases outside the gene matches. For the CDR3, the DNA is TGTGCCACCAGTGCCCTACAGCGGGAGGGCCACGAGCAGTTCTTC. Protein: CATSALQREGHEQFF.

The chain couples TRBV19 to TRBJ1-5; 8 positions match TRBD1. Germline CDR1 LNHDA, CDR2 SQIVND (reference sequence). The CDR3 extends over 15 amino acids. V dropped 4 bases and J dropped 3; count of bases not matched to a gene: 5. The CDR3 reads CASSTLTGANQPQHF. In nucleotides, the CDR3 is TGTGCCAGTAGTACCCTGACAGGGGCCAATCAGCCCCAGCATTTT.

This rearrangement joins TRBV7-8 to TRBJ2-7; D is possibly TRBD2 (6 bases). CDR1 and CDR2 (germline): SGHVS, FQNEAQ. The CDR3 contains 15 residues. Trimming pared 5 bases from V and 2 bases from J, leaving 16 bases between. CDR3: CASSPPRGGPYEQYF. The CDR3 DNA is TGTGCCAGCAGCCCCCCCCGGGGAGGTCCCTACGAGCAGTACTTC.

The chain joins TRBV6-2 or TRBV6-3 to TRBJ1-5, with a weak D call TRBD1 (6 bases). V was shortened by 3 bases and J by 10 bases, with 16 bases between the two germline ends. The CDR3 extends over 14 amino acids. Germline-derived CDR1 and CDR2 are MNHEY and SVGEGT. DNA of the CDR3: TGTGCCAGCAGTTATGGCCAGGGGCCAGGACCCCAGCATTTT. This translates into CASSYGQGPGPQHF.

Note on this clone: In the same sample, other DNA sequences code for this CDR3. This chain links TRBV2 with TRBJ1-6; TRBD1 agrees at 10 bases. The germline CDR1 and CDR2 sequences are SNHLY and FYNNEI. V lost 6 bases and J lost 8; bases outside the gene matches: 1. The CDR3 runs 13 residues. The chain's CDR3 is CASRGQGDSPLHF. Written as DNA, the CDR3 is TGTGCCAGCAGAGGACAGGGGGATTCACCCCTCCACTTT.

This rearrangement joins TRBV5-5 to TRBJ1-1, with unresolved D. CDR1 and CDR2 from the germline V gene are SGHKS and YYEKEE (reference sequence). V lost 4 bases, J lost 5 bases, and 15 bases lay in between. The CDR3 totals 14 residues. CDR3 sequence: CASSPPSEWTEAFF. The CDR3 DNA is TGTGCCAGCAGCCCTCCTTCGGAGTGGACTGAAGCTTTCTTT.

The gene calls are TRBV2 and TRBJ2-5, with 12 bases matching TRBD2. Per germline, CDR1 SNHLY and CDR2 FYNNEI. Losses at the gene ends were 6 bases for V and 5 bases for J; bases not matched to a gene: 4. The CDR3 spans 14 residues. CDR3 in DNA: TGTGCCAGCAGCGTGACTAGCGGGGGTGAGACCCAGTACTTC. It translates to CASSVTSGGETQYF.

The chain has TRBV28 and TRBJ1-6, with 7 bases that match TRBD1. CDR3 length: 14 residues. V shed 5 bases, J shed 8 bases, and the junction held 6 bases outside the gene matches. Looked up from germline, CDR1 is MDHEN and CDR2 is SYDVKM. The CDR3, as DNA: TGTGCCAGCAGTGGTGGACAGGTTCATTCACCCCTCCACTTT. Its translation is CASSGGQVHSPLHF.

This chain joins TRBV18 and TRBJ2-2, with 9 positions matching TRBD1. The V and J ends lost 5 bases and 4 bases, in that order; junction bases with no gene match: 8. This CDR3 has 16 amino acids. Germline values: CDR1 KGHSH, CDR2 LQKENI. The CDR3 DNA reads TGTGCCAGCTCAGAAGGGACAGGGACGGGCACCGGGGAGCTGTTTTTT. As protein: CASSEGTGTGTGELFF. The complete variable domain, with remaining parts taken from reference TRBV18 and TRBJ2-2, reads NAGVMQNPRHLVRRRGQEARLRCSPMKGHSHVYWYRQLPEEGLKFMVYLQKENIIDESGMPKERFSAEFPKEGPSILRIQQVVRGDSAAYFCASSEGTGTGTGELFFGEGSRLTVL.